This entry describes one T cell receptor (beta chain). This entry belongs to a study of blood T cell repertoires in COVID-19. The overall study: Nucleic acid was either cDNA or gDNA, and it came from T cells, B-cell-depleted T cells, or PBMCs.

Germline V CDR1 and CDR2: GTSNPN, SVGIG (reference sequence). V shed 5 bases, J shed 6 bases, and the junction held 2 bases outside the gene matches. This CDR3 is 11 amino acids long. Authors' methods: Scientists estimated how many nucleated cells there were by amplifying reference gene primers. Some clones are missing from TCRdb's copy, which holds only in-frame ones; the method was immunoSEQ multiplex PCR. V, J and clone size are taken as reported in that table, and D and trimming were inferred from the DNA itself. The sample has 85,000 to 130,000 clones; 75% to 90% are singletons. The chain couples TRBV30 to TRBJ1-1; TRBD1 agrees at 8 bases. The source of this sequence is a man aged 50-59 years with acute or convalescent COVID-19. Sequencing input: peripheral blood. CDR3 in amino acids: CAWDRGAEAFF. In nucleotides, the CDR3 is TGTGCCTGGGACAGGGGTGCTGAAGCTTTCTTT.